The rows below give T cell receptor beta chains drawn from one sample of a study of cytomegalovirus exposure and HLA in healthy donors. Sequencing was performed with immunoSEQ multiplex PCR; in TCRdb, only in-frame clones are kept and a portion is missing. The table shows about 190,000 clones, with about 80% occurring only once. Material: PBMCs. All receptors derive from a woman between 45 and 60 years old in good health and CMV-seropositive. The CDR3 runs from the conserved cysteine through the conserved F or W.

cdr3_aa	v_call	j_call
CASSPNDRGCYGYTF	TRBV11-3	TRBJ1-2
CASSPPPVQAPTAYQPQHF	TRBV18	TRBJ1-5
CASSTTGADGYTF	TRBV5-1	TRBJ1-2
CASSRMLTGAGYTF	TRBV5-6	TRBJ1-2
CASSDNRGTEQFF	TRBV6-4	TRBJ2-1
CASNKGMNTEAFF	TRBV2	TRBJ1-1
CATHPRGSAYEQYF	TRBV27	.
CSVEPTGVVGTGELFF	TRBV29-1	TRBJ2-2
CASSFQQGLGETQYF	TRBV6-5	TRBJ2-5
CASSLQGLGEKLFF	TRBV6-1	TRBJ1-4
CAWNAGTRSNQPQHF	TRBV30	TRBJ1-5
CASGQSSNTGELFF	TRBV19	TRBJ2-2
CASSDGTSGGLDTQYF	TRBV2	TRBJ2-3
CASSRQGGYTF	TRBV9	TRBJ1-2
CASSLAGSGANVLTF	TRBV11-2	TRBJ2-6
CASSEAGIKVSEAFF	TRBV25-1	TRBJ1-1
CASSLGTVNTEAFF	TRBV5-1	TRBJ1-1
CASSLGRLNQPQHF	TRBV7-2	TRBJ1-5
CASSEQGESYEQYF	TRBV9	TRBJ2-7
CASSQATGTSFPDTQYF	TRBV4-1	TRBJ2-3
CASSQVSRGEKLFF	TRBV14	TRBJ1-4
CASSPGGGYGYTF	TRBV7-9	TRBJ1-2